A selection of T cell receptor beta chains follows, all from one sample in a study of CD8 T cells in Susac syndrome. In TCRdb, the immunoSEQ multiplex PCR reads were re-called with MiXCR into one record per CDR3 protein. This sample has under 200,000 distinct CDR3 sequences, with 90% to 95% found just once. The material sequenced was CD4+ T cells from PBMCs. The receptors here all came from a human donor with Susac syndrome. Each CDR3 is given with its conserved first and last residue. The D gene is left open where the match is weak.

CDR3 DNA	CDR3 protein	J gene	CDR3 length	D gene	V gene
TGTGCCAGCAGCTTGTCGTTAGGGGTGAATTCACCCCTCCACTTT	CASSLSLGVNSPLHF	TRBJ1-6	15	-	TRBV5-6
TGTGCCAGCACATTGACAGGGGCGACTGAAGCTTTCTTT	CASTLTGATEAFF	TRBJ1-1	13	TRBD1	TRBV25-1
TGTGCCAGCAGCTTACGGACTAGCGGGGGGCGCTACGAGCAGTACTTC	CASSLRTSGGRYEQYF	TRBJ2-7	16	TRBD2	TRBV7-2
TGTGCCAGCAAGCGACAGTATAATTCACCCCTCCACTTT	CASKRQYNSPLHF	TRBJ1-6	13	-	TRBV2
TGTGCCAGCAGCTTGGTGAAGGGGGGCTATGGCTACACCTTC	CASSLVKGGYGYTF	TRBJ1-2	14	-	TRBV5-6
TGTGCCAGCAGTTACTCCCTCCGGCGTGAAGCTTTCTTT	CASSYSLRREAFF	TRBJ1-1	13	-	TRBV6-5
TGTGCCACCACGAGCCAACCAGGGTTCACTGAAGCTTTCTTT	CATTSQPGFTEAFF	TRBJ1-1	14	-	TRBV19
TGTGCCAGCAGCGGATCCCCCAATGAGCAGTTCTTC	CASSGSPNEQFF	TRBJ2-1	12	-	TRBV7-6
TGTGCCAGCAGCGCTGGACAGGGGAGAGATACGCAGTATTTT	CASSAGQGRDTQYF	TRBJ2-3	14	TRBD1	TRBV9
TGCAGCGTACGGGGTCTTGGTGGCACTGAAGCTTTCTTT	CSVRGLGGTEAFF	TRBJ1-1	13	-	TRBV29-1
TGCGCCAGCAGCCAAAAGAGCGGCGGTGGGAGGGAGTGGTTTTGGGGAGAGCAGTACTTC	CASSQKSGGGREWFWGEQYF	TRBJ2-7	20	TRBD2	TRBV4-1